A selection of T cell receptor beta chains follows, all from one sample in a study of CD8 T cell repertoires and HIV-1 epitope variants. Their cognate antigens are unknown. Only in-frame clones appear in the TCRdb table, and some are missing; sequencing was by immunoSEQ multiplex PCR. The repertoire holds fewer than 4,500 clones, with 62% as singletons. Sample: cultured CD8+ T cells derived from PBMCs. All receptors come from a male donor with HIV. CDR3s include the opening cysteine and the closing phenylalanine or tryptophan. Fields, in order: clone size, J gene, D gene, V gene, CDR3 protein, CDR3 DNA. The D gene is left open where the match is weak. A clone size is listed for some rows: how often the clone was seen (once, few, many), or a class if it is expanded.

clone size: NA; J gene: TRBJ2-1; D gene: NA; V gene: TRBV5-6; CDR3 protein: CASSLGGGSGPYNEQFF; CDR3 DNA: TGTGCCAGCAGCTTGGGAGGAGGTAGCGGACCGTACAATGAGCAGTTCTTC
clone size: NA; J gene: TRBJ1-5; D gene: NA; V gene: TRBV6-5; CDR3 protein: CASSYSGGGNQPQHF; CDR3 DNA: TGTGCCAGCAGTTATTCTGGGGGGGGCAATCAGCCCCAGCATTTT
clone size: NA; J gene: TRBJ2-7; D gene: TRBD1; V gene: TRBV9; CDR3 protein: CASSEGRTGYDEQYF; CDR3 DNA: TGTGCCAGCAGCGAGGGCCGGACAGGGTATGACGAGCAGTACTTC
clone size: few; J gene: TRBJ2-7; D gene: TRBD1; V gene: TRBV7-9; CDR3 protein: CASSPPGTVNYEQYF; CDR3 DNA: TGTGCCAGCAGCCCCCCCGGGACAGTCAACTACGAGCAGTACTTC
clone size: NA; J gene: TRBJ2-5; D gene: NA; V gene: TRBV2; CDR3 protein: CASRKESGQETQYF; CDR3 DNA: TGTGCCAGCCGTAAAGAGAGCGGCCAAGAGACCCAGTACTTC
clone size: few; J gene: TRBJ2-7; D gene: TRBD1; V gene: TRBV6-5; CDR3 protein: CASSYSDRGDYEQYF; CDR3 DNA: TGTGCCAGCAGTTACTCCGACAGGGGGGACTACGAGCAGTACTTC
clone size: medium-sized; J gene: TRBJ2-7; D gene: TRBD2; V gene: TRBV4-2; CDR3 protein: CASSQAGGQQYF; CDR3 DNA: TGTGCCAGCAGCCAAGCGGGGGGACAGCAGTACTTC
clone size: NA; J gene: TRBJ2-3; D gene: NA; V gene: TRBV9; CDR3 protein: CASSVTPGTTDTQYF; CDR3 DNA: TGTGCCAGCAGCGTAACTCCCGGGACAACAGATACGCAGTATTTT
clone size: NA; J gene: TRBJ2-7; D gene: TRBD1; V gene: TRBV7-8; CDR3 protein: CASSRQGSGSEQYF; CDR3 DNA: TGTGCCAGCAGCCGACAGGGCTCAGGGAGTGAGCAGTACTTC
clone size: NA; J gene: TRBJ1-3; D gene: NA; V gene: TRBV9; CDR3 protein: CASSPGQVSGNTIYF; CDR3 DNA: TGTGCCAGCAGCCCCGGACAAGTCTCTGGAAACACCATATATTTT
clone size: few; J gene: TRBJ2-7; D gene: TRBD1; V gene: TRBV27; CDR3 protein: CASRWDDRDYEQYF; CDR3 DNA: TGTGCCAGCAGGTGGGACGACAGGGACTACGAGCAGTACTTC
clone size: NA; J gene: TRBJ2-7; D gene: NA; V gene: TRBV28; CDR3 protein: CASSEDRYEQYF; CDR3 DNA: TGTGCCAGCAGTGAAGACCGCTACGAGCAGTACTTC
clone size: NA; J gene: TRBJ2-1; D gene: NA; V gene: TRBV27; CDR3 protein: CASSDASAGSNEQFF; CDR3 DNA: TGTGCCAGCAGTGATGCTAGCGCTGGATCCAATGAGCAGTTCTTC
clone size: NA; J gene: TRBJ2-7; D gene: NA; V gene: TRBV5-1; CDR3 protein: CASSLATGGGAAIPYEQYF; CDR3 DNA: TGCGCCAGCAGCTTGGCAACGGGAGGGGGCGCGGCAATTCCCTACGAGCAGTACTTC
clone size: NA; J gene: TRBJ1-4; D gene: NA; V gene: TRBV2; CDR3 protein: CAWGGQTNEKLFF; CDR3 DNA: TGTGCCTGGGGGGGGCAGACCAATGAAAAACTGTTTTTT
clone size: NA; J gene: TRBJ1-1; D gene: NA; V gene: TRBV28; CDR3 protein: CASSPNLSSMNTEAFF; CDR3 DNA: TGTGCCAGCAGCCCGAACCTCTCATCTATGAACACTGAAGCTTTCTTT
clone size: NA; J gene: TRBJ1-1; D gene: NA; V gene: TRBV10-3; CDR3 protein: CAISPGTENTEAFF; CDR3 DNA: TGTGCCATCAGTCCCGGGACGGAGAACACTGAAGCTTTCTTT
clone size: NA; J gene: TRBJ1-6; D gene: TRBD1; V gene: TRBV7-2; CDR3 protein: CASSLAGGGSRSPLHF; CDR3 DNA: TGTGCCAGCAGCTTAGCGGGAGGGGGCTCGCGCTCACCCCTCCACTTT
clone size: NA; J gene: TRBJ1-1; D gene: NA; V gene: TRBV5-4; CDR3 protein: CASSLDGQHTEAFF; CDR3 DNA: TGTGCCAGCAGCTTGGACGGACAGCACACTGAAGCTTTCTTT
clone size: NA; J gene: TRBJ2-1; D gene: NA; V gene: TRBV7-2; CDR3 protein: CASSSGVAHQAWNEQFF; CDR3 DNA: TGTGCCAGCAGCTCAGGGGTAGCTCACCAAGCGTGGAATGAGCAGTTCTTC
clone size: medium-sized; J gene: TRBJ1-3; D gene: NA; V gene: TRBV2; CDR3 protein: CASSDRVRRPGNTIYF; CDR3 DNA: TGTGCCAGCAGTGATCGGGTCCGAAGACCTGGAAACACCATATATTTT
clone size: NA; J gene: TRBJ2-7; D gene: TRBD1; V gene: TRBV27; CDR3 protein: CASSLGGTGFSYEQYF; CDR3 DNA: TGTGCCAGCAGTTTGGGCGGGACAGGATTCTCCTACGAGCAGTACTTC
clone size: NA; J gene: TRBJ2-5; D gene: NA; V gene: TRBV28; CDR3 protein: CASRPQDPETQYF; CDR3 DNA: TGTGCCAGCAGGCCGCAGGACCCGGAGACCCAGTACTTC
clone size: NA; J gene: TRBJ2-3; D gene: NA; V gene: TRBV28; CDR3 protein: CASSLGAVSTDTQYF; CDR3 DNA: TGTGCCAGCAGTTTAGGAGCGGTAAGCACAGATACGCAGTATTTT
clone size: NA; J gene: TRBJ1-2; D gene: NA; V gene: TRBV5-2; CDR3 protein: CASSQDPPDLDYGYTF; CDR3 DNA: TGCGCCAGCAGCCAAGATCCCCCAGACTTGGACTATGGCTACACCTTC
clone size: NA; J gene: TRBJ1-2; D gene: NA; V gene: TRBV19; CDR3 protein: CASSPHLLYPPYGYTF; CDR3 DNA: TGTGCCAGTAGTCCCCACCTGCTGTATCCTCCATATGGCTACACCTTC
clone size: NA; J gene: TRBJ2-3; D gene: TRBD2; V gene: TRBV5-1; CDR3 protein: CASSLEVAGGTDTQYF; CDR3 DNA: TGCGCCAGCAGCTTGGAAGTAGCGGGAGGCACAGATACGCAGTATTTT
clone size: NA; J gene: TRBJ2-3; D gene: TRBD2; V gene: TRBV9; CDR3 protein: CASSVQSGGVTDTQYF; CDR3 DNA: TGTGCCAGCAGCGTCCAGAGCGGGGGTGTAACAGATACGCAGTATTTT
clone size: NA; J gene: TRBJ1-2; D gene: NA; V gene: TRBV7-8; CDR3 protein: CASSLEEVSNYGYTF; CDR3 DNA: TGTGCCAGCAGCTTAGAAGAGGTTTCGAACTATGGCTACACCTTC
clone size: NA; J gene: TRBJ2-1; D gene: NA; V gene: TRBV9; CDR3 protein: CASSGLRRNEQFF; CDR3 DNA: TGTGCCAGCTCAGGTCTGAGGAGGAATGAGCAGTTCTTC
clone size: once; J gene: TRBJ2-5; D gene: NA; V gene: TRBV5-1; CDR3 protein: CASSLERGSATQYF; CDR3 DNA: TGCGCCAGCAGCTTGGAGCGAGGGTCCGCGACCCAGTACTTC
clone size: NA; J gene: TRBJ2-3; D gene: TRBD2; V gene: TRBV7-8; CDR3 protein: CASSFSGRGDTQYF; CDR3 DNA: TGTGCCAGCAGCTTTAGCGGGAGAGGAGATACGCAGTATTTT